These 20 T cell receptor beta chains share one sample of origin, sequenced in a study of long-term antiretroviral therapy in people with HIV (dated by TCRdb to the early 2020s). Sequencing of the TRB variable region was done with the immunoSEQ hsTCRB v3.0 assay at survey level resolution. TCRdb stores this immuneACCESS table with in-frame sequences only. Part of the clones is absent; in the studies checked, under half of the shortfall reflects unresolved V genes, and no reason is known for the rest. Counted in this sample were over 25,000 clones; around 87% of them appeared once. The ten largest clones represent 3.5% to 5% of the sample. Specimen: unsorted PBMCs, collected 0.5 years after starting antiretroviral therapy. The receptors were sampled from a woman in her late teens or twenties with HIV.

The chain carries TRBV9 and TRBJ2-7; D not resolved. Germline assignment: CDR1 SGDLS and CDR2 YYNGEE. With 3 bases removed from V and 5 bases from J, the gap between germline ends came to 3 bases. The CDR3 loop spans 10 amino acids. The CDR3 spells CASSGDEQYF. As DNA, the CDR3 is TGTGCCAGCAGCGGGGACGAGCAGTACTTC.

This sequence joins TRBV21-1 and TRBJ2-2; the table's D call TRBD2 went unverified against the DNA. TRBV21-1 is described as a pseudogene. The CDR3 has 18 amino acids. Here the CDR3 DNA reads TGTGCCAGCAGCCTTCTAAAAGAGGGGCAGCGGGACACCGGGGAGCTGTTTTTT. Its translation: CASSLLKEGQRDTGELFF.

The table lists this clone with a few counts. The chain carries TRBV19 and TRBJ1-2, with a weak D call TRBD1 (5 bases). Trimming stripped 5 bases from V and 4 bases from J, with 14 bases between. The CDR3 contains 14 residues. Looked up from germline, CDR1 is LNHDA and CDR2 is SQIVND (reference sequence). CDR3 in amino acids: CASSVREVGYGYTF. CDR3 DNA: TGTGCCAGTAGTGTCAGGGAAGTTGGCTATGGCTACACCTTC.

This chain connects TRBV7-2 to TRBJ2-7; 7 bases fit TRBD1. This CDR3 spans 13 amino acids. Unmatched junction bases numbered 12, after V lost 6 bases and J lost 10 bases. Germline assignment: CDR1 SGHTA and CDR2 FQGNSA. The CDR3 spells CASSSGTALTQYF. The CDR3 DNA sequence: TGTGCCAGCAGTTCCGGGACAGCACTAACTCAGTACTTC.

V usage is TRBV12-5 and J usage is TRBJ2-7, with 7 nucleotides matching TRBD1. The CDR3 loop spans 18 amino acids. The J segment lost 2 bases and the V segment lost 6 bases, leaving 19 bases of the junction unmatched. Germline CDR1 LGHNT, CDR2 FRNRAP. For the CDR3, the DNA is TGTGCTAGTGGCCCAAGCTTGGACAACCAGGGGGTGGCCTACGAGCAGTACTTC. This sequence encodes CASGPSLDNQGVAYEQYF.

The chain employs TRBV28 and TRBJ1-4; D is perhaps TRBD1 (6 bases). Trimming took off 2 bases at V and 5 bases at J, with 12 bases between the two ends. The CDR3 spans 15 residues. Germline CDR1 MDHEN, CDR2 SYDVKM. CDR3 DNA sequence: TGTGCCAGCAGTTTACCAGGGGCGCCGAATGAAAAACTGTTTTTT. This gives the protein CASSLPGAPNEKLFF.

This clone was observed a handful of times. The chain recombines TRBV27 with TRBJ1-2; TRBD1 might be the D (5 bases). The V gene's germline CDR1 is MNHEY and CDR2 SMNVEV (reference sequence). Trimming pared 6 bases from V and 4 bases from J, leaving 15 bases between. The CDR3 has 14 residues. Written as DNA, the CDR3 is TGTGCCAGCAGCTACGGGGGTCGCCTCTATGGCTACACCTTC. Translation gives CASSYGGRLYGYTF.

The chain carries TRBV19 and TRBJ2-3; D is unresolved. Germline lookup yields CDR1 LNHDA and CDR2 SQIVND (reference sequence). The CDR3 contains 13 residues. The germline V and J ends were trimmed by 3 bases and 2 bases, with 6 bases remaining between them. The CDR3 protein is CASSITVTDTQYF. CDR3 DNA: TGTGCCAGTAGTATTACAGTCACAGATACGCAGTATTTT.

This clone was seen only once. V gene TRBV6-1 combines with J gene TRBJ1-2; maybe TRBD1 (6 bases). The germline V gene encodes CDR1 MNHNS and CDR2 SASEGT. CDR3 length: 14 amino acids. With 2 bases removed from V and 8 bases from J, the gap between germline ends came to 15 bases. CDR3 DNA sequence: TGTGCCAGCAGTGAAAAGGGGGGCGGCCACGGCTACACCTTC. It yields the protein CASSEKGGGHGYTF.

This sequence joins TRBV9 and TRBJ2-3, with 7 bases matching TRBD2. The CDR3 is made up of 15 amino acids. Germline CDR1 SGDLS, CDR2 YYNGEE. V was clipped by 0 bases and J by 2 bases; unmatched bases: 3. CDR3 DNA: TGTGCCAGCAGCGTAGCTAGCGGATTCACAGATACGCAGTATTTT. It codes for CASSVASGFTDTQYF. The entire variable domain, with the rest obtained from reference TRBV9 and TRBJ2-3, is as follows: DSGVTQTPKHLITATGQRVTLRCSPRSGDLSVYWYQQSLDQGLQFLIQYYNGEERAKGNILERFSAQQFPDLHSELNLSSLELGDSALYFCASSVASGFTDTQYFGPGTRLTVL.

The chain has TRBV6-5 and TRBJ1-5, with 9 bases identical to TRBD1. With 6 bases clipped from V and 4 bases from J, the junction kept 7 bases outside the gene matches. The CDR3 runs to 15 residues. CDR1 is MNHEY, CDR2 SVGAGI, per germline. CDR3 loop: CASSLQGAPNQPQHF. The CDR3 DNA reads TGTGCCAGCAGCCTACAGGGGGCTCCTAATCAGCCCCAGCATTTT.

This rearrangement joins TRBV27 to TRBJ2-7; 7 bases map to TRBD1. The CDR3 runs to 18 residues. J gave up 3 bases and V 1 base, and 15 bases lay outside the gene matches. Germline loops: CDR1 MNHEY, CDR2 SMNVEV (reference sequence). The CDR3 DNA sequence: TGTGCCAGCAGTTTATTGAGTCAGGGGGTCACAAAAGACTACGAGCAGTACTTC. Translating it yields CASSLLSQGVTKDYEQYF.

The V gene is TRBV7-2, the J gene TRBJ1-5; D possibly corresponds to TRBD1 (6 bases). Between the trimmed V and J ends, which lost 2 bases and 2 bases, there was a span of 10 bases. Germline V gives CDR1 SGHTA, CDR2 FQGNSA. The CDR3 has 15 amino acids. CDR3 region: CASSLYRGGNQPQHF. CDR3 coding DNA: TGTGCCAGCAGCTTATATAGGGGGGGCAATCAGCCCCAGCATTTT.

Concerning this clone: The junction shows a germline mismatch at one end, possibly a read error. The V gene is TRBV7-9, the J gene TRBJ1-4; D is perhaps TRBD1 (6 bases). The CDR3 sequence is 16 residues long. CDR1 is SEHNR and CDR2 is FQNEAQ in the germline V gene (reference sequence). CDR3 nucleotide sequence: TGTGCCGGCAGCTTCGAGGGGGGGACAACTAATGAAAAACTGTTTTTT. Protein: CAGSFEGGTTNEKLFF.

The chain links TRBV11-2 to TRBJ2-5; no clear D. This CDR3 contains 16 residues. Deletions cut 1 base from V and 3 bases from J, with 15 bases between. Looked up from germline, CDR1 is SGHAT and CDR2 is FQNNGV. The CDR3 region has the DNA TGTGCCAGCAGCTTAGGGCAGAGAGAGAAAGAAGAGACCCAGTACTTC. Amino acid sequence: CASSLGQREKEETQYF. Full variable domain (missing parts from reference TRBV11-2 and TRBJ2-5): EAGVAQSPRYKIIEKRQSVAFWCNPISGHATLYWYQQILGQGPKLLIQFQNNGVVDDSQLPKDRFSAERLKGVDSTLKIQPAKLEDSAVYLCASSLGQREKEETQYFGPGTRLLVL.

This clone was detected only a few times. The chain joins TRBV4-1 to TRBJ1-2; 7 bases fit TRBD1. Trimming at V came to 1 base and at J to 4 bases, leaving 6 bases not matched to a gene. Germline loops: CDR1 MGHRA, CDR2 YSYEKL. The CDR3 has 15 residues. The CDR3: CASSQVPGQLYGYTF. CDR3 DNA: TGCGCCAGCAGCCAAGTACCGGGACAGCTCTATGGCTACACCTTC.

A single count supports this clone. The rearrangement uses TRBV10-3 and TRBJ2-7, with unresolved D. Germline lookup yields CDR1 ENHRY and CDR2 SYGVKD. V dropped 2 bases and J dropped 3 bases, with 14 bases sitting between them. The CDR3 runs to 15 residues. The CDR3 loop is CAISEVWSGDYEQYF. Written as DNA, the CDR3 is TGTGCCATCAGTGAGGTCTGGTCCGGCGACTACGAGCAGTACTTC.

J is TRBJ1-3 and V is TRBV14, with unresolved D. CDR3 length equals 16 residues. Germline V gives CDR1 SGHDN, CDR2 FVKESK. Trimming took off 1 base at V and 0 bases at J, with 10 bases between the two ends. DNA for the CDR3: TGTGCCAGCAGCCAAGGGCTTCCGAGCTCTGGAAACACCATATATTTT. This sequence encodes CASSQGLPSSGNTIYF.

This chain uses TRBV2 with TRBJ1-3; D unresolved. The germline V gene encodes CDR1 SNHLY and CDR2 FYNNEI. V lost 6 bases and J 3 bases, leaving 15 bases between the germline ends. The CDR3 contains 15 residues. Written as DNA, the CDR3 is TGTGCCAGCAGGGGGAAGGGAATCGGTGGAAACACCATATATTTT. Its translation: CASRGKGIGGNTIYF.

The chain is built from TRBV19 and TRBJ2-7; 8 bases agree with TRBD1. Losses at the gene ends were 3 bases for V and 6 bases for J; bases not matched to a gene: 10. Germline V gene sequence: CDR1 LNHDA, CDR2 SQIVND (reference sequence). The CDR3 loop spans 15 amino acids. CDR3 sequence: CASSMWTGKKGEQYF. The CDR3 region has the DNA TGTGCCAGTAGTATGTGGACAGGGAAGAAGGGCGAGCAGTACTTC.